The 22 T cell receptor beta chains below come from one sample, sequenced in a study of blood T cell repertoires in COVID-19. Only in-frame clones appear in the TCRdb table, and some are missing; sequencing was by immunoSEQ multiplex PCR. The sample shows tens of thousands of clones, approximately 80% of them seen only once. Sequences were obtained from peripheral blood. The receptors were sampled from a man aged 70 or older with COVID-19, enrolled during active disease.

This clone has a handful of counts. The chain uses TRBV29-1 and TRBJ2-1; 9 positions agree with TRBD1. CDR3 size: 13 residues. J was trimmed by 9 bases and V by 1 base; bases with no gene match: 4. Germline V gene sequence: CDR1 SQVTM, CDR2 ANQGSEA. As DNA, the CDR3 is TGCAGCGTTGAAGGGGACAGGGCGGCTGAGCAGTTCTTC. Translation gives CSVEGDRAAEQFF.

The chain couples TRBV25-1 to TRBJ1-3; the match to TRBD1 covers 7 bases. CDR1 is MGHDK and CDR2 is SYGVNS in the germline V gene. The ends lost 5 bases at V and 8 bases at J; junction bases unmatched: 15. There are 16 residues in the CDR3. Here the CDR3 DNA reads TGTGCCAGCAGTCCCCAAAGGAGAGGGGGCGCGGACACCATATATTTT. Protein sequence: CASSPQRRGGADTIYF.

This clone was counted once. Here the CDR3 reads CASSYRGVPNYGYTF. The DNA for the CDR3 is TGTGCCAGCAGCTACAGGGGTGTCCCCAACTATGGCTACACCTTC. The V call is TRBV27, the J call TRBJ1-2; TRBD1 agrees at 7 bases. Germline values: CDR1 MNHEY, CDR2 SMNVEV (reference sequence). The V gene end was trimmed by 6 bases and the J gene end by 2 bases; junction bases not matched to a gene: 9. There are 15 residues in the CDR3.

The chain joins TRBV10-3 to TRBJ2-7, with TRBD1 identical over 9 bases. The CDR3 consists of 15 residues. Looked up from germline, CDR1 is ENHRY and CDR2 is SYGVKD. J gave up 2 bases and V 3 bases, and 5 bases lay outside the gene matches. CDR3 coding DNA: TGTGCCATCAGTGAAGGGGGACAGGGCCCCTACGAGCAGTACTTC. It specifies CAISEGGQGPYEQYF.

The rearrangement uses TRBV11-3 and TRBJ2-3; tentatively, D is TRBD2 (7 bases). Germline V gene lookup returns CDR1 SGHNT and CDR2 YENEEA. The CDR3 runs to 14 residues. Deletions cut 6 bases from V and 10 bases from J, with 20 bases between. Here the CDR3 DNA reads TGTGCCAGCAGGGCGGGGGCAGGATACAATGCGCAGTATTTT. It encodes CASRAGAGYNAQYF.

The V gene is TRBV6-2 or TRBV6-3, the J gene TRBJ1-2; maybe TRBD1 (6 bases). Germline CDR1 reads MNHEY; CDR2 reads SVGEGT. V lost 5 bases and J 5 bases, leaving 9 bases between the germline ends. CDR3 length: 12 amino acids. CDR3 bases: TGTGCCAGCAGTCCACAGGGTTATGGCTACACCTTC. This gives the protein CASSPQGYGYTF.

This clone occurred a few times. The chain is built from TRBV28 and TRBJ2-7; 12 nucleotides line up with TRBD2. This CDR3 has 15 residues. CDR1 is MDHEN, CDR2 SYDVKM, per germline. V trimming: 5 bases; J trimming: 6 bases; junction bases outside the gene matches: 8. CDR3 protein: CASSRLGTSGREQYF. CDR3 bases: TGTGCCAGCAGTCGCCTTGGGACTAGCGGGCGCGAGCAGTACTTC.

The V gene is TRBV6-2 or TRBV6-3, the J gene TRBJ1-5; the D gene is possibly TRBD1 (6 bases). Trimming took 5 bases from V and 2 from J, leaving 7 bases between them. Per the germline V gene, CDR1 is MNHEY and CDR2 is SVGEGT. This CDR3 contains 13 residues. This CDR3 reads CASSRTGNQPQHF. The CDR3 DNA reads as TGTGCCAGCAGTCGGACAGGCAATCAGCCCCAGCATTTT.

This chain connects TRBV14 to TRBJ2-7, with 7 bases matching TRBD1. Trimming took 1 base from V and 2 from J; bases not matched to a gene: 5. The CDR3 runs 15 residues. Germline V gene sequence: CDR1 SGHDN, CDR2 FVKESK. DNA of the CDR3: TGTGCCAGCAGCCAAGCGGCAGGGGGTACCTACGAGCAGTACTTC. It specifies CASSQAAGGTYEQYF.

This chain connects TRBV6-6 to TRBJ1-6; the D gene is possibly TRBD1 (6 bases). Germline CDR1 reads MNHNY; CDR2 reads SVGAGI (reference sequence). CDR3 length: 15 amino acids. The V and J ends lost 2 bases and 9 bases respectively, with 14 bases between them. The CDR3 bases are TGTGCCAGCAGTTACCCACAGGGTAGGGCTTCACCCCTCCACTTT. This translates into CASSYPQGRASPLHF.

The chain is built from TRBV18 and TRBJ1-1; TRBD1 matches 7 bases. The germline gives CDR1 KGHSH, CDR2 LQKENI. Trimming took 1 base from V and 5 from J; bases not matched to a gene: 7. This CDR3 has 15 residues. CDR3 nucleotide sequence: TGTGCCAGCTCACCACTAGCACAGGGGAGGACTGAAGCTTTCTTT. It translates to CASSPLAQGRTEAFF.

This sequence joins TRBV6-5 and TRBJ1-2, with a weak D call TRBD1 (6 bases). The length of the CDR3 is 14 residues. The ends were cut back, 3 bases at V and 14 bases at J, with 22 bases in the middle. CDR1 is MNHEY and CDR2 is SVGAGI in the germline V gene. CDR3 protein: CASSYNGPTGLWTF. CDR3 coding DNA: TGTGCCAGCAGTTATAATGGCCCAACAGGGCTATGGACCTTC.

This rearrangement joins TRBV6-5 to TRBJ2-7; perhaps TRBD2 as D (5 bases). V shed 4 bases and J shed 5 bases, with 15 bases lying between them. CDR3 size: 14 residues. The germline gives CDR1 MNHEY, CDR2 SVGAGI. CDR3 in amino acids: CASSFARGSDEQYF. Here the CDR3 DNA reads TGTGCCAGCAGTTTCGCCCGGGGTTCGGACGAGCAGTACTTC.

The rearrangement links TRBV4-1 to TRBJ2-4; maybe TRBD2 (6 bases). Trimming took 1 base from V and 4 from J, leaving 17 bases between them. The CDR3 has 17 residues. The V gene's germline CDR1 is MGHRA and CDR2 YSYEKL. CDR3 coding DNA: TGCGCCAGCAGCCAAGCGGGGTACTCGGGGGAAAAAAACATTCAGTACTTC. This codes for CASSQAGYSGEKNIQYF.

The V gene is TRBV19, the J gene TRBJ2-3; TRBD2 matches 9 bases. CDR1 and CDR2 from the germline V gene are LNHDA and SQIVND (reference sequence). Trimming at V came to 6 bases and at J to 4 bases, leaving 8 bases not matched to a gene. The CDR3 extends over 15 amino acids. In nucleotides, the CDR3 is TGTGCCAGTAGCTCCGGGACTAGCAAGGCAGATACGCAGTATTTT. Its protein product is CASSSGTSKADTQYF.

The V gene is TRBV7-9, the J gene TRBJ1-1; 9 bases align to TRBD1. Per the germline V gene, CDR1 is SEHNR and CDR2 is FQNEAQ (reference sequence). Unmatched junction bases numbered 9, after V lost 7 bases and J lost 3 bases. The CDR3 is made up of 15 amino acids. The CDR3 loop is CASNLQGAKDTEAFF. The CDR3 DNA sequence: TGTGCCAGCAACCTACAGGGGGCGAAGGACACTGAAGCTTTCTTT.

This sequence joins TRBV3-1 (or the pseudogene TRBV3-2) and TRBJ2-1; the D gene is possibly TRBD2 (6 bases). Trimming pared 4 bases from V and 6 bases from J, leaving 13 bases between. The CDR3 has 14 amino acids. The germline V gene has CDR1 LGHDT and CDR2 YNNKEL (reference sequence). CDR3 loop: CASSPGDLRNEQFF. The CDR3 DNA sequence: TGTGCCAGCAGCCCTGGGGACTTGCGCAATGAGCAGTTCTTC.

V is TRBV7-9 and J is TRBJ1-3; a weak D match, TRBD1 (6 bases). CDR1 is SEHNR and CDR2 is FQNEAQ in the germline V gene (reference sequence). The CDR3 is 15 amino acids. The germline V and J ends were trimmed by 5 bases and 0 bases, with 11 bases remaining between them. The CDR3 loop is CASSPTRGSGNTIYF. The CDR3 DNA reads TGTGCCAGCAGCCCAACCAGGGGCTCTGGAAACACCATATATTTT.

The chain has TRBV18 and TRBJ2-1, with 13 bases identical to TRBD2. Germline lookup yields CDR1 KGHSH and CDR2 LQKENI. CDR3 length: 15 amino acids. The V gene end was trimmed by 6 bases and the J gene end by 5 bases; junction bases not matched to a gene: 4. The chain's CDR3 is CASSTGLAGDNEQFF. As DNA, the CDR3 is TGTGCCAGCTCTACAGGACTAGCGGGAGACAATGAGCAGTTCTTC.

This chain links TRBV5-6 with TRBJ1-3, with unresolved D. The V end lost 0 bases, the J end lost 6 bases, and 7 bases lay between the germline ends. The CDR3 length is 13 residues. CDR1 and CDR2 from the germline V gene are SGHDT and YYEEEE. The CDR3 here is CASSLVEVNTIYF. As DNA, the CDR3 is TGTGCCAGCAGCTTGGTGGAGGTAAACACCATATATTTT. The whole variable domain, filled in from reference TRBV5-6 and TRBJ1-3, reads DAGVTQSPTHLIKTRGQQVTLRCSPKSGHDTVSWYQQALGQGPQFIFQYYEEEERQRGNFPDRFSGHQFPNYSSELNVNALLLGDSALYLCASSLVEVNTIYFGEGSWLTVV.

CDR3 nucleotides: TGTGCCAGTACCCCATATAGCTCCTACAATGAGCAGTTCTTC. The encoded protein is CASTPYSSYNEQFF. The V and J genes are TRBV19 and TRBJ2-1; D is unclear. V dropped 7 bases and J dropped 0 bases, with 10 bases sitting between them. The CDR3 sequence is 14 residues long. Germline V lookup: CDR1 LNHDA, CDR2 SQIVND (reference sequence).

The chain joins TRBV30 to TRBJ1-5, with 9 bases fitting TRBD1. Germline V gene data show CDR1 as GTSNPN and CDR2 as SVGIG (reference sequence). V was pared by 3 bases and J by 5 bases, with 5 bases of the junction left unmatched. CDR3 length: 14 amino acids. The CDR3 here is CAWSETGGDQPQHF. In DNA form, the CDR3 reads TGTGCCTGGAGCGAAACAGGGGGCGATCAGCCCCAGCATTTT.